This T cell receptor beta chain derives from a study of vaccination effects on CD4 cells after COVID-19. Overall study results and limits: Cross-reactivity with common cold coronaviruses was shown by only 1 of 255 vaccine-induced clones in healthy vaccinees. Clones induced by infection and by vaccine showed marked clonal contraction late after vaccination.

Turning to this clone: Antigen: not known.

Ahead of sequencing, the ViraFEST assay grew antigen-specific CD4+ T cells using viral peptide pools. Scientists isolated CD4+ T cells after a roughly ten-day culture period ended. Among the vaccine recipients, none had a prior SARS-CoV-2 infection, and nucleocapsid antibodies were negative. Supplemented with roughly 10 IU/ml IL-2 and 10 ug/ml peptides, some 2 million PBMC per well were kept in culture. Researchers swapped half the medium for IL-2 medium on both days 3 and 7. The V and J ends lost 4 bases and 11 bases, in that order; junction bases with no gene match: 6. CDR1 is MNHNY and CDR2 is SVGAGI in the germline V gene (reference sequence). The CDR3 consists of 12 residues. Here immunoSEQ multiplex PCR was the method, and the copy in TCRdb shows in-frame clones only, minus some. The sample yields about 43,000 clones, around 80% seen once.

Source: CD4+ T cells from PBMCs cultured with SARS-CoV-2 spike peptides, taken before COVID-19 vaccination. This rearrangement joins TRBV6-6 to TRBJ1-1; 8 nucleotides align to TRBD1. This TCR was sampled from a human donor who received a COVID-19 vaccine. This CDR3 reads CASSLPDRVAFF. The CDR3 DNA reads as TGTGCCAGCAGTTTGCCGGACAGGGTTGCTTTCTTT.